One and the same sample provided the 23 T cell receptor beta chains below, sequenced in a study. TCRdb ran MiXCR on the 5' RACE reads and lists one entry per CDR3 protein. The data hold some 45,000 distinct CDR3 sequences, with 28% observed a single time. The source material was naive CD4+ T cells sorted from blood. Subset reported: naive CD4+ T cells, CD4+CD45RA+CD25-. The source of these receptors is a female donor with breast cancer.

In regard to this clonotype: The junction differs from germline at one of its ends, possibly a read error. The V and J genes are TRBV15 and TRBJ1-5; D is possibly TRBD1 (5 bases). The CDR3 length is 15 residues. Germline CDR1 and CDR2: LNHNV and YYDKDF (reference sequence). The CDR3 nucleotides are TGTGCCACCAGCAGAGCCGGGACGGGTTCAGGGCCCAAGCATTTT. It yields the protein CATSRAGTGSGPKHF. Filled out from reference TRBV15 and TRBJ1-5, the complete variable domain reads DAMVIQNPRYQVTQFGKPVTLSCSQTLNHNVMYWYQQKSSQAPKLLFHYYDKDFNNEADTPDNFQSRRPNTSFCFLDIRSPGLGDTAMYLCATSRAGTGSGPKHFGDGTRLSIL.

This clonotype was seen a few times. The CDR3 region is CASSVTSGVNTGELFF. CDR3 DNA sequence: TGTGCCAGCAGCGTAACTAGCGGGGTGAACACCGGGGAGCTGTTTTTT. The chain joins TRBV11-2 to TRBJ2-2; TRBD2 matches 10 bases. With 5 bases clipped from V and 1 base from J, the junction kept 4 bases outside the gene matches. CDR3 length equals 16 residues. CDR1 SGHAT and CDR2 FQNNGV come from the germline V gene.

This clonotype was detected a few times. The V call is TRBV7-2, the J call TRBJ2-7; 8 bases fit TRBD2. The V gene's germline CDR1 is SGHTA and CDR2 FQGNSA. V trimming: 6 bases; J trimming: 6 bases; junction bases outside the gene matches: 13. This CDR3 spans 15 amino acids. The CDR3 sequence: CASSNPGTSPLEQYF. CDR3 in DNA: TGTGCCAGCAGTAATCCCGGGACTAGTCCCCTCGAGCAGTACTTC.

This clonotype appeared a few times. This clone may be a read error of a much larger clone one base away. The gene calls are TRBV6-6 and TRBJ1-1; 8 bases match TRBD1. This CDR3 is built from 14 residues. Per germline, CDR1 MNHNY and CDR2 SVGAGI (reference sequence). The CDR3 nucleotides are TGTACCAGCAGTTTAGGACAGGGCGGGACTGAAGCTTTCTTT. Translated, it gives CTSSLGQGGTEAFF.

The CDR3 sequence: CSARSGRRENTEAFF. The CDR3 DNA is TGCAGTGCTAGAAGCGGACGGAGAGAAAACACTGAAGCTTTCTTT. This rearrangement joins TRBV20-1 to TRBJ1-1, with D unclear. V was trimmed by 2 bases and J by 2 bases, leaving 15 bases between them. CDR3 length: 15 amino acids. Germline CDR1 is DFQATT and CDR2 is SNEGSKA (reference sequence).

The chain recombines TRBV30 with TRBJ1-2; D call uncertain. CDR1 is GTSNPN, CDR2 SVGIG, per germline (reference sequence). V lost 3 bases and J lost 6, with 11 bases in between. CDR3 size: 12 residues. CDR3 amino acids: CAWSALYNGYTF. The CDR3 coding sequence is TGTGCCTGGAGCGCCTTATACAATGGCTACACCTTC.

This clonotype occurred a few times. V and J are TRBV4-1 and TRBJ2-7; 7 bases fit TRBD1. Germline V gene data show CDR1 as MGHRA and CDR2 as YSYEKL. The CDR3 spans 17 residues. The J segment lost 3 bases and the V segment lost 3 bases, leaving 14 bases of the junction unmatched. CDR3 loop: CASSHVWDRDSLYEQYF. The CDR3 DNA follows: TGCGCCAGCAGCCACGTGTGGGACCGGGACAGCCTCTACGAGCAGTACTTC.

The chain couples TRBV5-5 to TRBJ1-2; TRBD1 aligns across 7 bases. The V gene's germline CDR1 is SGHKS and CDR2 YYEKEE (reference sequence). With V trimmed by 3 bases and J by 0 bases, 2 bases remained unmatched. CDR3 length: 14 residues. The CDR3 here is CASSSGTANYGYTF. CDR3 DNA sequence: TGTGCCAGCAGCTCCGGGACAGCTAACTATGGCTACACCTTC. The full variable domain, completed using reference TRBV5-5 and TRBJ1-2, is DAGVTQSPTHLIKTRGQQVTLRCSPISGHKSVSWYQQVLGQGPQFIFQYYEKEERGRGNFPDRFSARQFPNYSSELNVNALLLGDSALYLCASSSGTANYGYTFGSGTRLTVV.

Turning to this clonotype: One end of the junction varies from germline; a read error may be responsible. The chain is built from TRBV7-9 and TRBJ1-1, with D perhaps matching TRBD1 (5 bases). Per the germline V gene, CDR1 is SEHNR and CDR2 is FQNEAQ (reference sequence). CDR3 size: 14 residues. The CDR3 DNA reads as TGTGCCAGCAGCTTCTCAGGGACTGAAGGGAGAGCTTCCTTT. Translated, it gives CASSFSGTEGRASF.

The CDR3 protein is CASSLDAGTGGLSYEQYF. CDR3 in DNA: TGCGCCAGCAGCTTGGACGCCGGAACAGGGGGCCTTTCCTACGAGCAGTACTTC. The chain links TRBV5-1 to TRBJ2-7; 9 bases align to TRBD1. This CDR3 is built from 18 residues. V lost 0 bases and J lost 1; bases outside the gene matches: 11. CDR1 is SGHRS and CDR2 is YFSETQ in the germline V gene.

This clonotype was observed a handful of times. The chain uses TRBV30 and TRBJ1-6; no clear D gene. CDR3 length: 13 residues. The V end lost 3 bases, the J end lost 7 bases, and 10 bases lay between the germline ends. The V gene's germline CDR1 is GTSNPN and CDR2 SVGIG (reference sequence). This CDR3 is CAWSPAGNSPLHF. The CDR3 coding sequence is TGTGCCTGGAGCCCCGCCGGGAATTCACCCCTCCACTTT.

The gene calls are TRBV5-1 and TRBJ1-5; the match to TRBD1 covers 8 bases. With 4 bases clipped from V and 5 bases from J, the junction kept 5 bases outside the gene matches. This CDR3 comprises 14 residues. Germline V CDR1 and CDR2: SGHRS, YFSETQ. The chain's CDR3 is CASSVGQGHQPQHF. The CDR3 DNA follows: TGCGCCAGCAGCGTCGGACAGGGACATCAGCCCCAGCATTTT.

This clonotype was counted a few times. The chain is built from TRBV6-1 and TRBJ2-7; 9 positions agree with TRBD2. From germline, CDR1 is MNHNS and CDR2 SASEGT. The trim removed 4 bases at V and 4 bases at J, leaving 8 bases unmatched. The CDR3 contains 15 residues. CDR3 DNA: TGTGCCAGCAGTGGGACCTTAGCGGGAGCTTACGAGCAGTACTTC. Protein sequence: CASSGTLAGAYEQYF.

This clonotype turned up a few times. The chain is built from TRBV7-2 and TRBJ2-5; no clear D. Trimming removed 1 base at V and 1 base at J, with 7 bases between. The CDR3 is made up of 14 amino acids. The germline gives CDR1 SGHTA, CDR2 FQGNSA. The CDR3 is CASSLGGSQETQYF. In DNA, the CDR3 is TGTGCCAGCAGCTTAGGCGGCAGCCAAGAGACCCAGTACTTC.

The chain uses TRBV24-1 and TRBJ2-1, with 9 bases identical to TRBD2. Looked up from germline, CDR1 is KGHDR and CDR2 is SFDVKD. The CDR3 is 13 residues long. V gave up 7 bases and J gave up 6 bases; unmatched junction bases: 3. The CDR3 coding sequence is TGTGCCACCAGCCGAGCGGGGGGCAATGAGCAGTTCTTC. Amino acid sequence: CATSRAGGNEQFF.

This clonotype was detected many times. The V call is TRBV20-1, the J call TRBJ1-2, with a weak D call TRBD1 (5 bases). V gave up 0 bases and J gave up 4 bases, with 15 bases separating them. Germline V gene data show CDR1 as DFQATT and CDR2 as SNEGSKA (reference sequence). This CDR3 is 15 amino acids long. The CDR3 is CSARDRTRNLYGYTF. In nucleotides, the CDR3 is TGCAGTGCTAGAGATCGGACACGAAACCTCTATGGCTACACCTTC.

V is TRBV20-1 and J is TRBJ1-2, with a weak D call TRBD1 (5 bases). The CDR3 consists of 14 residues. Germline CDR1 is DFQATT and CDR2 is SNEGSKA (reference sequence). V lost 5 bases and J lost 5, with 18 bases in between. CDR3 protein: CSAPDRGRAYGYTF. For the CDR3, the DNA is TGCAGTGCTCCGGATAGGGGCCGGGCATATGGCTACACCTTC.

CDR3 in amino acids: CASSPLVTSSEPQHF. CDR3 nucleotide sequence: TGTGCCAGCAGTCCTCTTGTGACGTCGAGCGAGCCCCAGCATTTT. The chain carries TRBV6-1 and TRBJ1-5, with no clear D. The germline gives CDR1 MNHNS, CDR2 SASEGT. The V end lost 5 bases, the J end lost 8 bases, and 19 bases lay between the germline ends. The length of the CDR3 is 15 residues.

This clonotype was picked up a small number of times. The rearrangement joins TRBV20-1 to TRBJ1-1, with no clear D. The length of the CDR3 is 15 residues. Per the germline V gene, CDR1 is DFQATT and CDR2 is SNEGSKA (reference sequence). The V and J ends lost 0 bases and 1 base respectively, with 12 bases between them. DNA for the CDR3: TGCAGTGCTAGAGATCAGTGGAGGGCGAACACTGAAGCTTTCTTT. Translation gives CSARDQWRANTEAFF.

This clonotype occurred many times. The genes are TRBV6-5 and TRBJ2-7, with D perhaps matching TRBD1 (6 bases). The CDR3 consists of 13 residues. Germline assignment: CDR1 MNHEY and CDR2 SVGAGI. Trimming pared 6 bases from V and 7 bases from J, leaving 16 bases between. The CDR3 loop reads CASRGTRGGEQYF. CDR3 bases: TGTGCCAGCAGAGGGACACGCGGTGGGGAGCAGTACTTC.

This chain connects TRBV5-1 to TRBJ2-5; D gene uncertain. Germline V lookup: CDR1 SGHRS, CDR2 YFSETQ. Deletions cut 2 bases from V and 5 bases from J, with 13 bases between. The CDR3 totals 14 residues. The CDR3 sequence is CASSFGRFEETQYF. As DNA, the CDR3 is TGCGCCAGCAGCTTTGGAAGGTTCGAGGAGACCCAGTACTTC.

The rearrangement uses TRBV5-1 and TRBJ2-3, with D tentatively TRBD1 (5 bases). The CDR3 sequence is 15 residues long. V was shortened by 0 bases and J by 3 bases, with 11 bases between the two germline ends. Germline values: CDR1 SGHRS, CDR2 YFSETQ. Written as DNA, the CDR3 is TGCGCCAGCAGCTTGGTCGGCAGGGTGACAGATACGCAGTATTTT. It specifies CASSLVGRVTDTQYF.

The CDR3 DNA reads as TGTGCCAGCAGCGCCCACAGGGACGTGCAGTACTTC. This encodes CASSAHRDVQYF. The gene calls are TRBV6-1 and TRBJ2-7; D is perhaps TRBD1 (6 bases). Germline assignment: CDR1 MNHNS and CDR2 SASEGT. Trimming stripped 6 bases from V and 9 bases from J, with 15 bases between. This CDR3 is built from 12 residues.